Following are 9 T cell receptor beta chains from one sample sequenced in a study of T cell responses to AZD1222 COVID-19 vaccine. TCRdb's table, derived via immunoSEQ multiplex PCR, lists solely in-frame clones and lacks some. The sample contains about 150,000 clones, 90% of which appear only once. The material was peripheral blood, obtained on day 0 of AZD1222 vaccination. Receptors originate from an adult in good health.

J is TRBJ2-1 and V is TRBV24-1; possible D gene TRBD2, 6 bases. The V gene lost 10 bases and the J gene lost 5 bases, with 11 bases spanning the gap. This CDR3 has 12 amino acids. CDR1 and CDR2 (germline): KGHDR, SFDVKD. CDR3 nucleotides: TGTGCCACGGTTGGGGGGAACAATGAGCAGTTCTTC. This gives the protein CATVGGNNEQFF.

This chain connects TRBV7-2 to TRBJ1-2, with TRBD1 matching 9 bases. The CDR3 totals 19 residues. The germline gives CDR1 SGHTA, CDR2 FQGNSA. V gave up 4 bases and J gave up 6 bases; unmatched junction bases: 21. The CDR3 DNA reads as TGTGCCAGCAGCTCACAGGGACAGGGTGGAGGAGGCCCGGGGGATGGCTACACCTTC. This codes for CASSSQGQGGGGPGDGYTF.

The gene calls are TRBV28 and TRBJ1-4; maybe TRBD1 (6 bases). CDR3 length equals 16 residues. The germline V and J ends were trimmed by 6 bases and 3 bases, with 17 bases remaining between them. CDR1 MDHEN and CDR2 SYDVKM come from the germline V gene. The CDR3 DNA reads as TGTGCCAGCAGACGGGGGCAGGGGATCTCTAATGAAAAACTGTTTTTT. Its translation is CASRRGQGISNEKLFF.

The rearrangement uses TRBV11-1 and TRBJ1-1; 8 bases map to TRBD1. Germline-derived CDR1 and CDR2 are SGHAT and FQDESV (reference sequence). The CDR3 length is 15 residues. The J segment lost 5 bases and the V segment lost 2 bases, leaving 7 bases of the junction unmatched. In DNA form, the CDR3 reads TGTGCCAGCAGCTTATTCGGCAGGGGGCGGACTGAAGCTTTCTTT. Translating it yields CASSLFGRGRTEAFF.

The chain links TRBV28 to TRBJ2-2, with D possibly TRBD2 on 5 matching bases. Germline CDR1 and CDR2: MDHEN and SYDVKM. Trimming took off 6 bases at V and 7 bases at J, with 18 bases between the two ends. The CDR3 is 15 residues long. The CDR3 coding sequence is TGTGCCAGCAGGTCCGAAGGGTGGGAGAACGGGGAGCTGTTTTTT. This encodes CASRSEGWENGELFF.

The chain combines TRBV24-1 with TRBJ1-2; 9 bases are a match to TRBD1. From germline, CDR1 is KGHDR and CDR2 SFDVKD. V lost 3 bases and J lost 9; bases outside the gene matches: 4. This CDR3 comprises 13 residues. CDR3 DNA: TGTGCCACCAGTGATGGGACAGGGCTTCGCTACACCTTC. Translated: CATSDGTGLRYTF.

The genes are TRBV19 and TRBJ1-2, with TRBD1 as a possible D gene (6 bases). The CDR3 is 13 residues long. The germline V gene has CDR1 LNHDA and CDR2 SQIVND (reference sequence). The V and J ends lost 10 bases and 6 bases respectively, with 18 bases between them. CDR3 DNA: TGTGCCACCCGTTTTCAGAGACAGGATGGCTACACCTTC. Amino acid sequence: CATRFQRQDGYTF.

This chain links TRBV21-1 with TRBJ2-1; TRBD2, as called in the table, went unchecked against the DNA. TRBV21-1 is assigned pseudogene status. This CDR3 spans 16 amino acids. The CDR3 loop reads CASSKGPGDRYNEQFF. In DNA, the CDR3 is TGTGCCAGCAGCAAAGGCCCGGGGGACCGTTACAATGAGCAGTTCTTC.

The rearrangement joins TRBV19 to TRBJ1-2, with D possibly matching TRBD1 (6 bases). The CDR3 loop spans 15 amino acids. Looked up from germline, CDR1 is LNHDA and CDR2 is SQIVND (reference sequence). V lost 7 bases, J lost 4 bases, and 19 bases lay in between. The chain's CDR3 is CASTDAQGKVYGYTF. The CDR3 DNA is TGTGCCAGTACCGATGCCCAGGGGAAGGTCTATGGCTACACCTTC.